This T cell receptor (beta chain) came from a study of T cells in Graves' hyperthyroidism and ophthalmopathy. Study-wide points: Most thyroid-expanded clonotypes above 0.001 were also found in blood.

The V gene's germline CDR1 is LNHNV and CDR2 YYDKDF (reference sequence). The CDR3 sequence is 16 residues long. Trimming stripped 7 bases from V and 3 bases from J, with 21 bases between. The TCR beta CDR3 regions underwent amplification using RNA transcripts as the source. The TCR CDR3 was amplified in a first-round RT-PCR using the HTBI primer set. From the multiplex PCR reads, TCRdb called clonotypes with MiXCR, one entry per CDR3 protein. The top ten clones hold roughly 25% of a sample with 85,000 to 110,000 distinct CDR3 sequences, less than 55% of them seen once. This clonotype was recorded at least ten times. Its target is not known. Newly diagnosed hyperthyroidism, duration under 2 months, in patients aged 18 to 65. Clinical symptoms, serum thyroxine, TRAb, thyroid ultrasound and orbital computed tomography established diagnosis.

The sequenced material came from blood. The V and J genes are TRBV15 and TRBJ2-5; D is tentatively TRBD1 or TRBD2 (6 bases each). The clonotype originates from a man between 40 and 49 years old with Graves' hyperthyroidism. CDR3 sequence: CATTPSEGGGKETQYF. The CDR3 region has the DNA TGTGCCACCACCCCATCAGAGGGGGGTGGGAAAGAGACCCAGTACTTC.